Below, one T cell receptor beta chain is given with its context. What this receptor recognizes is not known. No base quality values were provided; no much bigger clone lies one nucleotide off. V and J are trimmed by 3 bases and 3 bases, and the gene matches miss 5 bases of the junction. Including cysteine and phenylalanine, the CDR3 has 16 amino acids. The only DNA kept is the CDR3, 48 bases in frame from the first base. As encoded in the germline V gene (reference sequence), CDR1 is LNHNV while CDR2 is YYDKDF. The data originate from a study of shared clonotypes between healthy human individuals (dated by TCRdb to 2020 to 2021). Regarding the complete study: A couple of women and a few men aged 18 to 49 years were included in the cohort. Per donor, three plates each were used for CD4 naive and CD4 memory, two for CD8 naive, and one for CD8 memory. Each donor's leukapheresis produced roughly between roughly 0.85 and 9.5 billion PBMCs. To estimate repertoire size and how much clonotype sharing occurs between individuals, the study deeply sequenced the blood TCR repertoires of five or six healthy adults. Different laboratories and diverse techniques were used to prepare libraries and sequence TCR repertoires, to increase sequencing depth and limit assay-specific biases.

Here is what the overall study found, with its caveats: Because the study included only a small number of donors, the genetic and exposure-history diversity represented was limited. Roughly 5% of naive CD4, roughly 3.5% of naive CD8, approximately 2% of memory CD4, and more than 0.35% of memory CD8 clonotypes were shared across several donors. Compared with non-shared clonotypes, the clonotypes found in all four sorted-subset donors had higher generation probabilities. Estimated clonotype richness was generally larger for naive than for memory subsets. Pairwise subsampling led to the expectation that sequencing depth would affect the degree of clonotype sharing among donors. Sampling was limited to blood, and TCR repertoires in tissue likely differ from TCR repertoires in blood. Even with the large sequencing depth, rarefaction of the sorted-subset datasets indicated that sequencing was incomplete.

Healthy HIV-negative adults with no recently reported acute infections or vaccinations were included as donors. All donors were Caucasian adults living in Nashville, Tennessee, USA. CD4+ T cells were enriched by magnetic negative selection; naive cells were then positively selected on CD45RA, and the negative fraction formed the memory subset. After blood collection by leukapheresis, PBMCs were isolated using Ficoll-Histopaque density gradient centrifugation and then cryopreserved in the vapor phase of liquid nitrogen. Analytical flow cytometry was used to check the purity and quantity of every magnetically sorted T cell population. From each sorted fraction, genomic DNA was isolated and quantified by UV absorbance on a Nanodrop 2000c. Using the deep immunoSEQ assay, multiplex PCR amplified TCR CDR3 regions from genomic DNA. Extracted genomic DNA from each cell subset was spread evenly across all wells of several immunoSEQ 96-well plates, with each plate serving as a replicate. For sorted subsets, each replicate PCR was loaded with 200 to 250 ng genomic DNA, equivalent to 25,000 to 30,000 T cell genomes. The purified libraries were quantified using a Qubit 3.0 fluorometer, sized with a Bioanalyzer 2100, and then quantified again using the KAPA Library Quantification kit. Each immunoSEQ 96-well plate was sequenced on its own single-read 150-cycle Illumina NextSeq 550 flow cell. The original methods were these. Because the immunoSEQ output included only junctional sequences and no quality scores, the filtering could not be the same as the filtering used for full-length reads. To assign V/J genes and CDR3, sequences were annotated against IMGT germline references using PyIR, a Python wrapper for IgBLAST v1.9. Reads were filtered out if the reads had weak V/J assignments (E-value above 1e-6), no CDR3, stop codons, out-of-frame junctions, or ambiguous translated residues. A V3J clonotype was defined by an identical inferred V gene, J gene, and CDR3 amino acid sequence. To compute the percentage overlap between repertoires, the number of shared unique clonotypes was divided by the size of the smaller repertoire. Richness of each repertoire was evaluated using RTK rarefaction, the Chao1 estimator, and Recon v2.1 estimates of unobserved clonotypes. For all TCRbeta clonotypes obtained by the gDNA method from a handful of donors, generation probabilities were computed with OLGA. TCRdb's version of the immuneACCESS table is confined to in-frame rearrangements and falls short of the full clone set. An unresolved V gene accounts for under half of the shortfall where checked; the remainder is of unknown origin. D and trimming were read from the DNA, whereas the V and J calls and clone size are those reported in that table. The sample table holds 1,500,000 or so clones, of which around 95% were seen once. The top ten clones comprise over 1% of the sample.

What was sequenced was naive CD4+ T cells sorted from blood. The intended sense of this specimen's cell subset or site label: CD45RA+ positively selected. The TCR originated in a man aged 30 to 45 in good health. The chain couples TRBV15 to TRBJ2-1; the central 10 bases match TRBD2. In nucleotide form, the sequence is TGTGCCACCAGCAGGACCGGGACTAGCGTCTACAATGAGCAGTTCTTC. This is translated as CATSRTGTSVYNEQFF.